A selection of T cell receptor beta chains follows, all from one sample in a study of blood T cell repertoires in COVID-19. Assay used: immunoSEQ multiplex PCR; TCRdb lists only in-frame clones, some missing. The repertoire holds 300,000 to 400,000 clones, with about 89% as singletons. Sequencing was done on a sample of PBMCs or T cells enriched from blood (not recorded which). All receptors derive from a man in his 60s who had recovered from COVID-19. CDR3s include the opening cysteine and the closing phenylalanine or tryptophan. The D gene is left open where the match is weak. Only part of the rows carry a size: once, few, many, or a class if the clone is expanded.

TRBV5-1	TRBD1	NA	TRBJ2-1	CASSLETGVNEQFF	TGCGCCAGCAGCTTGGAAACAGGGGTGAATGAGCAGTTCTTC
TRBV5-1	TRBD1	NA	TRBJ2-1	CASSPGQGAYNEQFF	TGCGCCAGCAGCCCGGGACAGGGGGCTTACAATGAGCAGTTCTTC
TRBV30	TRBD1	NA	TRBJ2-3	CAWRPSLGQGARDTQYF	TGTGCCTGGAGACCTTCCTTGGGACAGGGGGCAAGGGATACGCAGTATTTT
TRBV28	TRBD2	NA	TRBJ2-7	CASSSLAGPNKQYF	TGTGCCAGCAGTTCTCTAGCGGGACCCAACAAGCAGTACTTC
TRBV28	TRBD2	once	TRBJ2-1	CASSFGSRGRHEQFF	TGTGCCAGCAGTTTTGGATCCCGCGGGAGGCATGAGCAGTTCTTC
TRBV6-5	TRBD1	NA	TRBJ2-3	CASTWTGGVADTQYF	TGTGCCAGCACCTGGACAGGGGGCGTCGCAGATACGCAGTATTTT
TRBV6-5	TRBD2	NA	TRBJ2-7	CASTTPGGLYEQYF	TGTGCCAGCACCACACCGGGGGGGCTTTACGAGCAGTACTTC
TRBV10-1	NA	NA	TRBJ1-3	CASSPGYPGNTIYF	TGCGCCAGCAGTCCGGGGTACCCTGGAAACACCATATATTTT
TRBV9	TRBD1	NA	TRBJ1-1	CASSVGQGAGDTEAFF	TGTGCCAGCAGCGTCGGTCAGGGGGCGGGGGACACTGAAGCTTTCTTT
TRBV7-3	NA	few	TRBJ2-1	CASSFGQSGEQFF	TGTGCCAGCAGCTTTGGACAGTCTGGGGAGCAGTTCTTC
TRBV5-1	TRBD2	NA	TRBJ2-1	CASSLTSGRSNNEQFF	TGCGCCAGCAGCCTAACTAGCGGGAGATCTAATAATGAGCAGTTCTTC
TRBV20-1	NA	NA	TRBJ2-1	CSASSLKGGRDEQFF	TGCAGTGCTAGTTCCCTCAAGGGGGGGAGGGATGAGCAGTTCTTC
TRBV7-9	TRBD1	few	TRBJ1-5	CASSQQGGNQPQHF	TGTGCCAGCAGCCAACAGGGGGGGAATCAGCCCCAGCATTTT
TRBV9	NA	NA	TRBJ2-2	CASSVRLAKPGGELFF	TGTGCCAGCAGCGTAAGGCTAGCGAAACCGGGGGGGGAGCTGTTTTTT
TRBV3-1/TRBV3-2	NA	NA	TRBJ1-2	CASSQELGHGYGYTF	TGTGCCAGCAGCCAAGAGCTGGGACATGGGTATGGCTACACCTTC
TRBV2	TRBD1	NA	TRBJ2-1	CASMPGTGLYNEQFF	TGTGCCAGCATGCCCGGGACAGGGCTCTACAATGAGCAGTTCTTC
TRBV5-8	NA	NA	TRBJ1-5	CASSYMGAIQPQHF	TGTGCCAGCAGCTACATGGGGGCAATACAGCCCCAGCATTTT
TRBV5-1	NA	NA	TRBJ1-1	CASRDSPMNTEAFF	TGCGCCAGCAGAGACAGTCCTATGAACACTGAAGCTTTCTTT
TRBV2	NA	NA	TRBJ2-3	CASSWATDTQYF	TGTGCCAGCAGTTGGGCAACAGATACGCAGTATTTT
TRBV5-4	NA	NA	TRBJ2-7	CASSPVAGNGFEQYF	TGTGCCAGCAGCCCCGTGGCAGGTAATGGGTTCGAGCAGTACTTC